What follows are 32 T cell receptor beta chains derived from one specimen sequenced in a study of blood T cell repertoires in COVID-19. Clones were read by immunoSEQ multiplex PCR, and TCRdb kept only the in-frame ones, dropping some. The profile shows 130,000 to 150,000 clones, 85% to 90% of them singletons. Sequenced input: peripheral blood. The source is a man younger than 35 with COVID-19, enrolled during active disease.

The chain couples TRBV4-3 to TRBJ2-7; 8 bases line up with TRBD1. The V segment lost 0 bases and the J segment 0 bases; nucleotides outside the gene matches: 7. In germline, CDR1 is LGHNA, CDR2 YSLEER. This CDR3 comprises 17 residues. CDR3 in amino acids: CASSQDRGDRLSYEQYF. DNA of the CDR3: TGCGCCAGCAGCCAAGATCGAGGGGACAGGCTCTCCTACGAGCAGTACTTC.

By share, this clone counts as medium-sized. Other DNA sequences from this sample encode an identical CDR3 as well. Written as DNA, the CDR3 is TGTGCCAGCAGTTACGTCGGGGGAGGCTACACCTTC. Translating it yields CASSYVGGGYTF. The chain uses TRBV6-5 and TRBJ1-2, with D perhaps TRBD1 (5 bases). The V end lost 2 bases, the J end lost 8 bases, and 9 bases lay between the germline ends. CDR1 and CDR2 from the germline V gene are MNHEY and SVGAGI. The CDR3 runs to 12 residues.

V usage is TRBV28 and J usage is TRBJ2-4, with D possibly matching TRBD1 (5 bases). In germline, CDR1 is MDHEN, CDR2 SYDVKM. The CDR3 runs 19 residues. Between the trimmed V and J ends, which lost 5 bases and 0 bases, there was a span of 23 bases. The CDR3 sequence: CASSPLLLGRYLAKNIQYF. CDR3 in DNA: TGTGCCAGCAGTCCCCTCCTCTTGGGGCGCTATCTAGCCAAAAACATTCAGTACTTC.

A single count supports this clone. The chain couples TRBV7-9 to TRBJ2-1; weak D call: TRBD1 (7 bases). Trimming left V 6 bases short and J 7 bases short, with 10 bases between. The CDR3 has 12 amino acids. CDR1 is SEHNR and CDR2 is FQNEAQ in the germline V gene (reference sequence). DNA of the CDR3: TGTGCCAGCAGGGGGGGACAGAATGAGCAGTTCTTC. Amino acid sequence: CASRGGQNEQFF.

This chain uses TRBV23-1 with TRBJ2-7, with a possible D match to TRBD2 (5 bases). TRBV23-1 is filed as an ORF, its function uncertain. Trimming removed 4 bases from V and 2 bases from J, with 15 bases in between. The CDR3 totals 15 residues. The CDR3 region has the DNA TGCGCCAGCAGTCGGTCAGGAGGATGGGCCTACGAGCAGTACTTC. It is translated as CASSRSGGWAYEQYF.

V is TRBV7-2 and J is TRBJ2-3, with 11 bases fitting TRBD2. The germline V gene encodes CDR1 SGHTA and CDR2 FQGNSA. Germline trimming cut 4 bases from V and 9 bases from J; bases unmatched to any gene: 6. The CDR3 spans 14 residues. Here the CDR3 reads CASSSNSGRATQYF. Written as DNA, the CDR3 is TGTGCCAGCAGCTCAAATAGCGGGAGGGCCACGCAGTATTTT.

The chain uses TRBV6-2 or TRBV6-3 and TRBJ2-1; the D gene is possibly TRBD2 (5 bases). The CDR3 length is 16 residues. Trimming removed 2 bases from V and 3 bases from J, with 14 bases in between. CDR1 is MNHEY and CDR2 is SVGEGT in the germline V gene. CDR3 residues: CASSYHLRLLYNEQFF. CDR3 sequence (DNA): TGTGCCAGCAGTTACCATTTGAGACTACTCTACAATGAGCAGTTCTTC.

This clone was recorded once. The chain uses TRBV7-9 and TRBJ2-7; D perhaps matches TRBD1 (6 bases). The CDR3 runs to 13 residues. Germline V gives CDR1 SEHNR, CDR2 FQNEAQ (reference sequence). V lost 2 bases to trimming and J lost 6 bases, with 11 bases between them. CDR3 bases: TGTGCCAGCAGCTTATTCTCAGGGGTCGAGCAGTACTTC. Encoded protein: CASSLFSGVEQYF.

This chain connects TRBV19 to TRBJ1-5, with 9 positions matching TRBD1. This CDR3 has 14 residues. Germline CDR1 and CDR2: LNHDA and SQIVND (reference sequence). Unmatched junction bases numbered 4, after V lost 5 bases and J lost 5 bases. CDR3 region: CASSHGQGYQPQHF. CDR3 DNA: TGTGCCAGTAGTCACGGACAGGGGTATCAGCCCCAGCATTTT.

The CDR3 nucleotides are TGTGCCACCAGCAGAGCTTGGCAGGCCTACGAGCAGTACTTC. It is translated as CATSRAWQAYEQYF. This chain connects TRBV15 to TRBJ2-7, with D uncertain. Trimming shortened V by 1 base and J by 2 bases, and 9 bases separated the two germline ends. CDR3 size: 14 residues. In germline, CDR1 is LNHNV, CDR2 YYDKDF (reference sequence). Full variable domain (rest looked up from reference TRBV15 and TRBJ2-7): DAMVIQNPRYQVTQFGKPVTLSCSQTLNHNVMYWYQQKSSQAPKLLFHYYDKDFNNEADTPDNFQSRRPNTSFCFLDIRSPGLGDTAMYLCATSRAWQAYEQYFGPGTRLTVT.

This clone was observed a single time. This chain joins TRBV4-1 and TRBJ1-2; D is perhaps TRBD1 (5 bases). This CDR3 has 17 residues. Germline V gene data show CDR1 as MGHRA and CDR2 as YSYEKL. V lost 0 bases and J 7 bases, leaving 21 bases between the germline ends. The DNA for the CDR3 is TGCGCCAGCAGCCAAGAGCGGGGACGGCGTTTTCCAGGTGGCTACACCTTC. Protein sequence: CASSQERGRRFPGGYTF.

In its sample, this clone was seen once. This sequence joins TRBV18 and TRBJ1-2; 7 bases map to TRBD1. From germline, CDR1 is KGHSH and CDR2 LQKENI. Trimming at V came to 2 bases and at J to 3 bases, leaving 12 bases not matched to a gene. The CDR3 covers 17 residues. The CDR3 bases are TGTGCCAGCTCACCAGGTATCCGGGACAGTAACCACTATGGCTACACCTTC. Translation gives CASSPGIRDSNHYGYTF. Drawing the rest from reference TRBV18 and TRBJ1-2, the complete variable domain is NAGVMQNPRHLVRRRGQEARLRCSPMKGHSHVYWYRQLPEEGLKFMVYLQKENIIDESGMPKERFSAEFPKEGPSILRIQQVVRGDSAAYFCASSPGIRDSNHYGYTFGSGTRLTVV.

The J gene is TRBJ2-3, the V gene TRBV27, with D tentatively TRBD2 (5 bases). CDR1 is MNHEY, CDR2 SMNVEV, per germline (reference sequence). There are 13 residues in the CDR3. V dropped 2 bases and J dropped 4 bases, with 7 bases sitting between them. The CDR3 protein is CASSLEGPDTQYF. CDR3 nucleotides: TGTGCCAGCAGTTTAGAGGGCCCAGATACGCAGTATTTT.

This chain links TRBV4-3 with TRBJ2-7; TRBD1 matches 8 bases. The CDR3 covers 16 residues. The germline V gene has CDR1 LGHNA and CDR2 YSLEER. The junction had 6 bases not matched to a gene; V was cut back by 0 bases and J by 2 bases. CDR3 coding DNA: TGCGCCAGCAGCCAAGACCGGGGGACAGGTGCCTACGAGCAGTACTTC. This encodes CASSQDRGTGAYEQYF.

The rearrangement links TRBV21-1 to TRBJ2-1; the table's D call, TRBD2, was not checked against the DNA. TRBV21-1 is termed a pseudogene. The CDR3 sequence is 16 residues long. In DNA form, the CDR3 reads TGTGCCAGCAGCAAAGGCCGGGACTGCAGAAGCAATGAGCAGTTCTTC. Translating it yields CASSKGRDCRSNEQFF.

The DNA of the CDR3 is TGTGCCAGCAGTTGGGACCGGGACACCTACGAGCAGTACTTC. Protein: CASSWDRDTYEQYF. V gene TRBV6-2 or TRBV6-3 combines with J gene TRBJ2-7; D possibly corresponds to TRBD1 (6 bases). The CDR3 covers 14 residues. V lost 4 bases, J lost 2 bases, and 12 bases lay in between. Germline V gene sequence: CDR1 MNHEY, CDR2 SVGEGT.

Worth noting for this clone: Additional DNA sequences in this sample encode the identical CDR3. The DNA of the CDR3 is TGTGCCAGCAGTTTCGGTCAGCCCCAGCATTTT. Translated: CASSFGQPQHF. The chain carries TRBV28 and TRBJ1-5; D ambiguous. This CDR3 comprises 11 residues. In germline, CDR1 is MDHEN, CDR2 SYDVKM. V lost 3 bases and J 6 bases, leaving 3 bases between the germline ends.

This sequence joins TRBV2 and TRBJ2-1, with 7 positions matching TRBD2. V was clipped by 1 base and J by 2 bases; unmatched bases: 2. Looked up from germline, CDR1 is SNHLY and CDR2 is FYNNEI. The CDR3 totals 15 residues. The CDR3 reads CASSEGTRTYNEQFF. The CDR3, as DNA: TGTGCCAGCAGTGAAGGGACTAGGACCTACAATGAGCAGTTCTTC.

The J gene is TRBJ2-1, the V gene TRBV14, with TRBD2 matching 13 bases. From germline, CDR1 is SGHDN and CDR2 FVKESK. V lost 4 bases, J lost 0 bases, and 3 bases stayed unmatched. This CDR3 spans 17 amino acids. The CDR3 is CASSPGTSGVSYNEQFF. Written as DNA, the CDR3 is TGTGCCAGCAGCCCGGGGACTAGCGGGGTCTCCTACAATGAGCAGTTCTTC.

The chain joins TRBV5-1 to TRBJ2-3, with 11 bases fitting TRBD1. Germline CDR1 and CDR2: SGHRS and YFSETQ. The CDR3 runs 17 residues. The V and J ends lost 1 base and 2 bases, in that order; junction bases with no gene match: 6. The CDR3 protein is CASSLLGTGGHTDTQYF. CDR3 DNA: TGCGCCAGCAGCTTGCTCGGGACAGGGGGACACACAGATACGCAGTATTTT.

The CDR3 spells CASSFLYRESYEQYF. CDR3 bases: TGTGCCAGCAGTTTTTTATACAGGGAGTCCTACGAGCAGTACTTC. The V call is TRBV28, the J call TRBJ2-7, with D maybe TRBD1 (6 bases). There are 15 residues in the CDR3. Trimming stripped 3 bases from V and 1 base from J, with 13 bases between. CDR1 MDHEN and CDR2 SYDVKM come from the germline V gene.

V usage is TRBV29-1 and J usage is TRBJ2-5; 9 nucleotides line up with TRBD1. The J segment lost 9 bases and the V segment lost 4 bases, leaving 9 bases of the junction unmatched. Germline CDR1 and CDR2: SQVTM and ANQGSEA. There are 13 residues in the CDR3. The CDR3 region is CSVVLGQGSAQYF. The CDR3 DNA follows: TGCAGCGTTGTACTGGGACAGGGATCGGCCCAGTACTTC.

The genes are TRBV7-2 and TRBJ2-4; D gene uncertain. CDR1 is SGHTA and CDR2 is FQGNSA in the germline V gene. The CDR3 spans 12 residues. The V end was cut by 3 bases, the J end by 6 bases, with 6 bases between. CDR3 in DNA: TGTGCCAGCAGCTTCGCGGTAAACATTCAGTACTTC. This sequence encodes CASSFAVNIQYF.

The chain couples TRBV7-9 to TRBJ2-2; TRBD2 matches 11 bases. Trimming at V came to 4 bases and at J to 2 bases, leaving 3 bases not matched to a gene. Germline V CDR1 and CDR2: SEHNR, FQNEAQ (reference sequence). CDR3 length: 16 residues. The CDR3 is CASSSGLADNTGELFF. DNA for the CDR3: TGTGCCAGCAGCTCGGGACTAGCGGATAACACCGGGGAGCTGTTTTTT. Using reference TRBV7-9 and TRBJ2-2 for the parts outside the CDR3, the full variable domain is DTGVSQNPRHKITKRGQNVTFRCDPISEHNRLYWYRQTLGQGPEFLTYFQNEAQLEKSRLLSDRFSAERPKGSFSTLEIQRTEQGDSAMYLCASSSGLADNTGELFFGEGSRLTVL.

The V and J genes are TRBV27 and TRBJ1-1; D might be TRBD1 (6 bases). Trimming shortened V by 3 bases and J by 2 bases, and 10 bases separated the two germline ends. The CDR3 runs 14 residues. The germline CDR1 and CDR2 sequences are MNHEY and SMNVEV (reference sequence). The CDR3 sequence is CASSFYRDNTEAFF. CDR3 nucleotide sequence: TGTGCCAGCAGTTTTTACAGGGATAACACTGAAGCTTTCTTT.

The CDR3 sequence is CASSQILGATYEQYF. The CDR3 DNA follows: TGCGCCAGCAGCCAAATCCTCGGAGCCACCTACGAGCAGTACTTC. The chain employs TRBV4-1 and TRBJ2-7; D gene unclear. V lost 2 bases and J lost 2, with 13 bases in between. This CDR3 comprises 15 residues. Germline V CDR1 and CDR2: MGHRA, YSYEKL.

The rearrangement joins TRBV18 to TRBJ2-7, with 7 bases lining up with TRBD1. CDR1 is KGHSH and CDR2 is LQKENI in the germline V gene. J was trimmed by 3 bases and V by 3 bases; bases with no gene match: 8. The CDR3 length is 15 residues. The CDR3: CASSPLRDSYYEQYF. The CDR3 DNA sequence: TGTGCCAGCTCACCCTTACGGGACAGTTACTACGAGCAGTACTTC.

The chain joins TRBV6-1 to TRBJ2-2; 7 nucleotides match TRBD2. V was pared by 1 base and J by 3 bases, with 2 bases of the junction left unmatched. CDR1 is MNHNS, CDR2 SASEGT, per germline. This CDR3 comprises 15 residues. The CDR3 loop reads CASSEGLAYTGELFF. CDR3 sequence (DNA): TGTGCCAGCAGTGAAGGACTAGCATACACCGGGGAGCTGTTTTTT.

The chain carries TRBV11-3 and TRBJ2-2; 8 bases are shared with TRBD2. Looked up from germline, CDR1 is SGHNT and CDR2 is YENEEA. The CDR3 totals 16 residues. V shed 5 bases, J shed 7 bases, and the junction held 12 bases outside the gene matches. CDR3 sequence (DNA): TGTGCCAGCAGCCCAGAGGGGAGCGGGAGTATCGGGGAGCTGTTTTTT. Its translation: CASSPEGSGSIGELFF. Supplemented by reference TRBV11-3 and TRBJ2-2, the full variable domain reads EAGVVQSPRYKIIEKKQPVAFWCNPISGHNTLYWYLQNLGQGPELLIRYENEEAVDDSQLPKDRFSAERLKGVDSTLKIQPAELGDSAVYLCASSPEGSGSIGELFFGEGSRLTVL.

This chain connects TRBV2 to TRBJ1-5, with 7 nucleotides matching TRBD1. Germline V gives CDR1 SNHLY, CDR2 FYNNEI. CDR3 length equals 17 residues. V was clipped by 3 bases and J by 0 bases; unmatched bases: 8. CDR3 nucleotide sequence: TGTGCCAGCAGTGAGCCGGGACAGATATATAGCAATCAGCCCCAGCATTTT. Its protein is CASSEPGQIYSNQPQHF.

The chain uses TRBV29-1 and TRBJ2-5; D might be TRBD1 (5 bases). This CDR3 spans 12 amino acids. Germline assignment: CDR1 SQVTM and CDR2 ANQGSEA. The V gene lost 2 bases and the J gene lost 7 bases, with 11 bases spanning the gap. The CDR3 DNA reads TGCAGCGTTGAAAGGCAGGGCGGGACCCAGTACTTC. Its protein product is CSVERQGGTQYF.

The chain is built from TRBV6-5 and TRBJ2-3; 8 nucleotides agree with TRBD1. V lost 0 bases and J lost 8; bases outside the gene matches: 4. The germline gives CDR1 MNHEY, CDR2 SVGAGI. CDR3 length: 14 amino acids. The CDR3 is CASSYSDRGVTQYF. The CDR3, as DNA: TGTGCCAGCAGTTACTCCGACAGGGGTGTTACGCAGTATTTT.